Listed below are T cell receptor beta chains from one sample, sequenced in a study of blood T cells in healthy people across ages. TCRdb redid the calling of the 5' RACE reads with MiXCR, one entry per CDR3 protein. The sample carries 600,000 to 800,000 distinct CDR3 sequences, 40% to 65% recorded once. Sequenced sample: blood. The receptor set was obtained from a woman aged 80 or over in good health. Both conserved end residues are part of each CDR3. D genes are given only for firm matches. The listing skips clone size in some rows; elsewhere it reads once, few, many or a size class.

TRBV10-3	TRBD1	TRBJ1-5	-	CAISELQGAHQPQHF	TGTGCCATCAGTGAATTACAGGGGGCACATCAGCCCCAGCATTTT
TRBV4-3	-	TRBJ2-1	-	CASSQNDDSRGEQFF	TGCGCCAGCAGCCAAAATGACGACAGTCGCGGTGAGCAGTTCTTC
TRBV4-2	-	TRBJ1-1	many	CASRAHLNTEAFF	TGTGCCTCCCGGGCCCATCTGAACACTGAAGCTTTCTTT
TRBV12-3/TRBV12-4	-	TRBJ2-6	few	CASSSRTATDSGANVLTF	TGTGCCAGCAGCTCGCGGACAGCCACCGACTCTGGGGCCAACGTCCTGACTTTC
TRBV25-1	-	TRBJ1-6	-	CASSGFGGGWSPLHF	TGTGCCAGCAGTGGATTCGGGGGGGGCTGGTCACCCCTCCACTTT
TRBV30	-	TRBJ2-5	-	CAWSDGETQYF	TGTGCCTGGAGCGACGGTGAGACCCAGTACTTC
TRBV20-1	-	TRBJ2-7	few	CSASPSQGYEQYF	TGCAGTGCTAGTCCGAGCCAGGGCTACGAGCAGTACTTC
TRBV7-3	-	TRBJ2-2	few	CASSLTPGHVFRADTGELFF	TGTGCCAGCAGCTTAACTCCGGGACACGTATTTCGGGCAGACACCGGGGAGCTGTTTTTT
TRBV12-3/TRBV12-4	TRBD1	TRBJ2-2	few	CASSPRDRRQLNTGELFF	TGTGCCAGCAGCCCCCGGGACAGGCGTCAGTTGAACACCGGGGAGCTGTTTTTT
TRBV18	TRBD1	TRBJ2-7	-	CASSPPDRPAEQYF	TGTGCCAGCTCACCACCGGACAGGCCGGCCGAGCAGTACTTC
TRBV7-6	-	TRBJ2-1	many	CASSLPEIWGSPYNEQFF	TGTGCCAGCAGCTTACCCGAGATATGGGGGAGTCCCTACAATGAGCAGTTCTTC
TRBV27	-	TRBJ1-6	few	CASSRDSYNSPLHF	TGTGCCAGCAGCAGGGACTCCTATAATTCACCCCTCCACTTT
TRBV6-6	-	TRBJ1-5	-	CASSRTVSNQPQHF	TGTGCCAGCAGCCGCACAGTTAGCAATCAGCCCCAGCATTTT
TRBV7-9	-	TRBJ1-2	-	CASSPQLQDWIYGYTF	TGTGCCAGCAGCCCCCAGCTACAAGATTGGATATATGGCTACACCTTC
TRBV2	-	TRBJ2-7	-	CASSEARTSYEQYF	TGTGCCAGCAGTGAAGCACGGACAAGCTACGAGCAGTACTTC
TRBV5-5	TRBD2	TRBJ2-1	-	CASSSGGGIYNEQFF	TGTGCCAGCAGCTCGGGGGGAGGGATCTACAATGAGCAGTTCTTC
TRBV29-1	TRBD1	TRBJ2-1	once	CSVDRGTGGYEQFF	TGCAGCGTAGACCGGGGGACAGGGGGTTACGAGCAGTTCTTC
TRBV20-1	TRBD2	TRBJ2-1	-	CSARDLAGWDNEQFF	TGCAGTGCTAGAGATCTAGCGGGGTGGGACAATGAGCAGTTCTTC
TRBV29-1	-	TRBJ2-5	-	CSITGVQETQYF	TGCAGCATTACGGGAGTCCAAGAGACCCAGTACTTC
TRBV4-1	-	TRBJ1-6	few	CASSQGQGTVGSPLHF	TGCGCCAGCAGCCAAGGGCAAGGGACGGTCGGTTCACCCCTCCACTTT
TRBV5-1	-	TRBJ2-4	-	CASSHGRILAKNIQYF	TGCGCCAGCAGCCATGGACGGATACTAGCCAAAAACATTCAGTACTTC
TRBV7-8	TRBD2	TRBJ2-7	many	CASSLATSAKNPESYEQYF	TGTGCCAGCAGCTTGGCCACTAGCGCCAAAAACCCCGAATCCTACGAGCAGTACTTC
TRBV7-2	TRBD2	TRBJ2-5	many	CASSYASGAPGTQYF	TGTGCCAGCAGCTATGCTAGCGGGGCCCCAGGGACCCAGTACTTC
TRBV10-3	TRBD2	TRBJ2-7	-	CASGLVRHEQYF	TGTGCCAGCGGACTAGTCAGGCACGAGCAGTACTTC
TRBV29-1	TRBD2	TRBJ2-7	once	CSVVASGGSYEQYF	TGCAGCGTTGTTGCTAGCGGGGGCTCCTACGAGCAGTACTTC
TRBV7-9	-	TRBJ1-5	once	CASSGGAAVAGVQPRHF	TGTGCCAGCAGCGGAGGGGCAGCTGTCGCAGGGGTTCAGCCCCGGCATTTT
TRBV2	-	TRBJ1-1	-	CASSGQNLGAFF	TGTGCCAGCAGCGGACAGAACCTGGGAGCTTTCTTT
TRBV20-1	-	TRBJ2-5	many	CSAIPEETQYF	TGCAGTGCTATTCCAGAAGAGACCCAGTACTTC
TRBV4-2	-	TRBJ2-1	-	CTSSQEVGQDNEQFF	TGTACCAGCAGCCAAGAAGTGGGCCAGGACAATGAGCAGTTCTTC
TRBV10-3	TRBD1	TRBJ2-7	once	CAISELGQGYAYEQYF	TGTGCCATCAGTGAGTTGGGACAGGGATATGCCTACGAGCAGTACTTC
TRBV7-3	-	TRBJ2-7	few	CASSFPFVGRGYYEQYF	TGTGCCAGCAGCTTCCCTTTCGTAGGCAGGGGATACTACGAGCAGTACTTC
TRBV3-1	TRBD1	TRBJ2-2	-	CASSQAQGLHTGELFF	TGTGCCAGCAGCCAAGCACAGGGGCTACACACCGGGGAGCTGTTTTTT
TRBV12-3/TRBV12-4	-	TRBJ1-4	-	CASSQGGVANEKLFF	TGTGCCAGCAGTCAAGGGGGGGTAGCTAATGAAAAACTGTTTTTT
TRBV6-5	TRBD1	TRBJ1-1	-	CATEQGGRTEAFF	TGTGCCACTGAGCAGGGGGGGAGAACTGAAGCTTTCTTT
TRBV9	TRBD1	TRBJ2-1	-	CASSPTGGYDEQFF	TGTGCCAGCAGCCCTACAGGGGGTTATGATGAGCAGTTCTTC